What follows are 27 T cell receptor beta chains derived from one specimen sequenced in a study of blood T cells in healthy people across ages. Primed by a sample-barcoded 5' primer and a J-beta primer mix, a second PCR proceeded for about 7 to 11 cycles. In TCRdb, the 5' RACE reads were re-called with MiXCR into one record per CDR3 protein. The sample includes 750,000 to 950,000 distinct CDR3 sequences, about 48% seen only once; the top ten take under 50%. The sequenced sample consisted of blood. The receptors stem from an elderly man in good health.

The chain recombines TRBV7-9 with TRBJ2-3; TRBD2 might be the D (6 bases). Germline V lookup: CDR1 SEHNR, CDR2 FQNEAQ (reference sequence). This CDR3 is built from 14 residues. V was clipped by 9 bases and J by 1 base, with 14 bases between them. Here the CDR3 DNA reads TGTGCCAGTCGGGCGCGGGACGGCACAGATACGCAGTATTTT. This encodes CASRARDGTDTQYF.

The chain couples TRBV7-8 to TRBJ2-5, with D unclear. The J call may be mistaken, given a closer DNA end match to TRBJ2-7. Looked up from germline, CDR1 is SGHVS and CDR2 is FQNEAQ. The CDR3 covers 13 residues. The chain's CDR3 is CASSFPYLNEQYF. CDR3 in DNA: TGTGCCAGCAGCTTTCCCTATTTGAACGAGCAGTACTTC.

The chain employs TRBV6-6 and TRBJ1-6; D unclear. V was cut by 3 bases and J by 5 bases, with 8 bases left in between. CDR3 length: 14 amino acids. Germline V gives CDR1 MNHNY, CDR2 SVGAGI (reference sequence). For the CDR3, the DNA is TGTGCCAGCAGTTATTCCGTCGATAATTCACCCCTCCACTTT. Its translation is CASSYSVDNSPLHF.

This chain connects TRBV7-3 to TRBJ1-4; D perhaps matches TRBD1 (6 bases). Deletions cut 4 bases from V and 0 bases from J, with 9 bases between. Germline V lookup: CDR1 SGHTA, CDR2 FQGTGA. This CDR3 has 15 amino acids. The CDR3 sequence: CASSYRVSTNEKLFF. CDR3 coding DNA: TGTGCCAGCAGCTACAGGGTTTCAACTAATGAAAAACTGTTTTTT.

The chain links TRBV7-8 to TRBJ2-7; TRBD1 aligns across 8 bases. Trimming cost V 7 bases and J 4 bases; bases outside gene matches: 6. The V gene's germline CDR1 is SGHVS and CDR2 FQNEAQ. This CDR3 comprises 13 residues. The CDR3 sequence is CASIGQGQYEQYF. The CDR3 bases are TGTGCCAGCATCGGACAGGGACAATACGAGCAGTACTTC.

The V call is TRBV6-1, the J call TRBJ1-5; D gene unclear. The germline V gene encodes CDR1 MNHNS and CDR2 SASEGT. The CDR3 extends over 13 amino acids. Trimming removed 5 bases at V and 2 bases at J, with 7 bases between. The DNA of the CDR3 is TGTGCCAGCAGTCAACACCGCAATCAGCCCCAGCATTTT. It is translated as CASSQHRNQPQHF.

The rearrangement uses TRBV5-1 and TRBJ2-7, with a possible D match to TRBD2 (5 bases). CDR1 is SGHRS and CDR2 is YFSETQ in the germline V gene. This CDR3 contains 14 residues. V lost 4 bases and J lost 5, with 16 bases in between. The CDR3 sequence is CASSGAVAWDEQYF. In DNA form, the CDR3 reads TGCGCCAGCAGCGGAGCGGTCGCTTGGGACGAGCAGTACTTC.

This clonotype is a singleton in its sample. V and J are TRBV28 and TRBJ2-7; no clear D. In germline, CDR1 is MDHEN, CDR2 SYDVKM. Trimming cost V 7 bases and J 2 bases, with 12 bases left between them. This CDR3 spans 13 amino acids. CDR3 in DNA: TGTGCCAGCACAGATCTGAATCCCTACGAGCAGTACTTC. The encoded protein is CASTDLNPYEQYF. Supplemented by reference TRBV28 and TRBJ2-7, the full variable domain reads DVKVTQSSRYLVKRTGEKVFLECVQDMDHENMFWYRQDPGLGLRLIYFSYDVKMKEKGDIPEGYSVSREKKERFSLILESASTNQTSMYLCASTDLNPYEQYFGPGTRLTVT.

The count of this clonotype is one. The chain couples TRBV28 to TRBJ2-4; D gene uncertain. The end of the DNA is better explained by TRBJ2-7, so the J call may be wrong. The CDR3 is made up of 11 amino acids. CDR1 is MDHEN and CDR2 is SYDVKM in the germline V gene. As DNA, the CDR3 is TGTGCCAGCAGGGCTATAGGCGAGCAGTACTTC. It codes for CASRAIGEQYF.

This chain connects TRBV28 to TRBJ2-7; no clear D. This CDR3 spans 13 amino acids. The V end was cut by 6 bases, the J end by 5 bases, with 14 bases between. The germline gives CDR1 MDHEN, CDR2 SYDVKM. CDR3 loop: CASSSTPRHEQYF. DNA of the CDR3: TGTGCCAGCAGCTCAACCCCACGACACGAGCAGTACTTC.

This clonotype was counted only a few times. This rearrangement joins TRBV20-1 to TRBJ2-3, with TRBD2 matching 7 bases. CDR1 DFQATT and CDR2 SNEGSKA come from the germline V gene (reference sequence). The CDR3 spans 11 residues. Germline trimming cut 3 bases from V and 10 bases from J; bases unmatched to any gene: 4. CDR3 sequence reads: CSASAGAAQYF. The CDR3 DNA follows: TGCAGTGCTAGTGCGGGAGCGGCGCAGTATTTT.

The CDR3 sequence: CSARDAGRAGGYTF. CDR3 nucleotide sequence: TGCAGTGCTAGAGATGCGGGCCGGGCGGGAGGCTACACCTTC. This chain uses TRBV20-1 with TRBJ1-2; D unresolved. Looked up from germline, CDR1 is DFQATT and CDR2 is SNEGSKA (reference sequence). The length of the CDR3 is 14 residues. Trimming took 0 bases from V and 8 from J, leaving 16 bases between them.

The chain is built from TRBV7-3 and TRBJ2-3, with D unclear. Germline V gene lookup returns CDR1 SGHTA and CDR2 FQGTGA. This CDR3 contains 15 residues. V gave up 5 bases and J gave up 6 bases, with 18 bases separating them. This CDR3 is CASSRSPGGVDTQYF. The CDR3 coding sequence is TGTGCCAGCAGCCGCTCCCCGGGTGGAGTGGATACGCAGTATTTT.

The V and J genes are TRBV11-1 and TRBJ2-1; no clear D gene. The CDR3 runs to 13 residues. Trimming cost V 2 bases and J 6 bases, with 8 bases left between them. The V gene's germline CDR1 is SGHAT and CDR2 FQDESV (reference sequence). CDR3 in DNA: TGTGCCAGCAGCTTATGGAGTCTCAATGAGCAGTTCTTC. Encoded protein: CASSLWSLNEQFF.

The CDR3 sequence is CASSQDPGLAFPGEQYF. The CDR3 DNA reads as TGCGCCAGCAGCCAAGATCCCGGACTAGCTTTTCCTGGCGAGCAGTACTTC. The chain recombines TRBV4-1 with TRBJ2-5; TRBD2 matches 8 bases. The end of the DNA is better explained by TRBJ2-7, so the J call may be wrong. This CDR3 contains 17 residues. Germline V gene data show CDR1 as MGHRA and CDR2 as YSYEKL.

The rearrangement links TRBV11-2 to TRBJ2-6, with D possibly matching TRBD1 (5 bases). Germline V CDR1 and CDR2: SGHAT, FQNNGV. V was cut by 5 bases and J by 0 bases, with 11 bases left in between. CDR3 size: 16 residues. CDR3 loop: CASSPGWSSGANVLTF. As DNA, the CDR3 is TGTGCCAGCAGCCCAGGGTGGAGCTCTGGGGCCAACGTCCTGACTTTC.

The gene calls are TRBV27 and TRBJ2-1; TRBD1 aligns across 8 bases. CDR1 MNHEY and CDR2 SMNVEV come from the germline V gene (reference sequence). V lost 7 bases to trimming and J lost 3 bases; unmatched junction nucleotides: 14. The CDR3 is 17 amino acids. The CDR3: CASTFLRGTGIYNEQFF. For the CDR3, the DNA is TGTGCCAGCACTTTTCTTCGGGGGACAGGTATCTACAATGAGCAGTTCTTC.

The table lists this clonotype with a count of one. The chain joins TRBV2 to TRBJ1-5; 9 bases fit TRBD1. Germline lookup yields CDR1 SNHLY and CDR2 FYNNEI. The CDR3 covers 14 residues. The V segment lost 6 bases and the J segment 5 bases; nucleotides outside the gene matches: 5. The CDR3 loop reads CASRTGQGYQPQHF. CDR3 in DNA: TGTGCCAGCAGAACCGGACAGGGGTATCAGCCCCAGCATTTT.

The chain has TRBV28 and TRBJ2-4; 10 bases align to TRBD1. The DNA end lines up better with TRBJ2-7; the J call may be wrong. CDR1 MDHEN and CDR2 SYDVKM come from the germline V gene. The CDR3 runs 16 residues. CDR3 nucleotide sequence: TGTGCCAGCAGTTTACGAACCGGGACAGGGGTCCACGAGCAGTACTTC. Protein sequence: CASSLRTGTGVHEQYF.

The chain carries TRBV5-1 and TRBJ2-1; TRBD1 might be the D (6 bases). Germline V gene data show CDR1 as SGHRS and CDR2 as YFSETQ. The CDR3 has 15 amino acids. Trimming left V 0 bases short and J 4 bases short, with 11 bases between. The CDR3 spells CASSLEGQQYNEQFF. The CDR3 DNA is TGCGCCAGCAGCTTGGAAGGACAGCAATACAATGAGCAGTTCTTC.

This clonotype was counted only a few times. The genes are TRBV30 and TRBJ2-6; D is undetermined. The length of the CDR3 is 15 residues. The V end lost 4 bases, the J end lost 0 bases, and 10 bases lay between the germline ends. Germline CDR1 and CDR2: GTSNPN and SVGIG (reference sequence). The CDR3 region is CAWTPDHSGANVLTF. CDR3 coding DNA: TGTGCCTGGACTCCGGACCACTCTGGGGCCAACGTCCTGACTTTC. Supplemented by reference TRBV30 and TRBJ2-6, the full variable domain reads SQTIHQWPATLVQPVGSPLSLECTVEGTSNPNLYWYRQAAGRGLQLLFYSVGIGQISSEVPQNLSASRPQDRQFILSSKKLLLSDSGFYLCAWTPDHSGANVLTFGAGSRLTVL.

The chain couples TRBV7-8 to TRBJ2-5; 8 bases match TRBD1. V was pared by 3 bases and J by 0 bases, with 9 bases of the junction left unmatched. This CDR3 has 17 residues. Germline V gene data show CDR1 as SGHVS and CDR2 as FQNEAQ. This CDR3 reads CASSFEWRTGNQETQYF. The CDR3 DNA reads TGTGCCAGCAGCTTCGAGTGGAGGACAGGGAACCAAGAGACCCAGTACTTC.

This clonotype turned up a few times. The chain is built from TRBV11-2 and TRBJ2-7, with D unresolved. CDR1 SGHAT and CDR2 FQNNGV come from the germline V gene. The length of the CDR3 is 15 residues. V was pared by 4 bases and J by 0 bases, with 13 bases between. The CDR3 nucleotides read TGTGCCAGCAGCTCCCGAGCCGTGAGCTCCTACGAGCAGTACTTC. Protein product: CASSSRAVSSYEQYF.

Details on this clonotype: With a much larger clone just one base away, this may be a read error. The chain has TRBV10-3 and TRBJ2-5; D unresolved. This CDR3 is built from 11 residues. Germline V gives CDR1 ENHRY, CDR2 SYGVKD. The CDR3: CASSETETQYF. In nucleotides, the CDR3 is TGTGCCAGCAGTGAGACGGAGACCCAGTACTTC.

The V call is TRBV28, the J call TRBJ2-3; 8 bases are shared with TRBD1. Germline CDR1 is MDHEN and CDR2 is SYDVKM. The CDR3 extends over 18 amino acids. V shed 2 bases and J 1 base; nucleotides not matched to a gene: 11. CDR3 nucleotides: TGTGCCAGCAGTTTACAGGCCCTCCAGGGGGCTGGCACAGATACGCAGTATTTT. This gives the protein CASSLQALQGAGTDTQYF.

The chain carries TRBV7-9 and TRBJ2-7, with D perhaps matching TRBD2 (5 bases). This CDR3 is built from 13 residues. The V gene lost 3 bases and the J gene lost 0 bases, with 6 bases spanning the gap. Germline CDR1 reads SEHNR; CDR2 reads FQNEAQ (reference sequence). CDR3 DNA: TGTGCCAGCAGCTTCGGGAACTCCTACGAGCAGTACTTC. It is translated as CASSFGNSYEQYF.

The gene calls are TRBV21-1 and TRBJ2-1; TRBD2 reflects the table's D call only, with no check against the DNA. TRBV21-1 is a pseudogene locus. The CDR3 consists of 17 residues. The CDR3 bases are TGTGCCAGCAGCAATATTGAAAAGCGGGCGGCCTACAATGAGCAGTTCTTC. The encoded protein is CASSNIEKRAAYNEQFF.